This is a list of T cell receptor beta chains from one sample in a study of blood T cell repertoires in COVID-19. Method: immunoSEQ multiplex PCR; TCRdb's copy keeps in-frame clones and lacks some. Here the sample spans some 380,000 clones, 90% being singletons. Specimen: peripheral blood. The source of these receptors is a man aged 18-30 years with active or convalescent COVID-19. Both conserved end residues are part of each CDR3. The order of the fields is D gene, V gene, J gene, CDR3 protein. D genes are given only for firm matches.

NA	TRBV27	TRBJ2-5	CASSLVGSQETQYF
NA	TRBV7-8	TRBJ1-1	CASSLRILREAFF
TRBD2	TRBV3-1/TRBV3-2	TRBJ2-7	CASSQGGRASYEQYF
NA	TRBV3-1/TRBV3-2	TRBJ2-3	CASRAPSTDTQYF
TRBD2	TRBV19	TRBJ2-1	CASSIDGSGGAYNEQFF
NA	TRBV15	TRBJ2-3	CATSARPASDTQYF
TRBD1	TRBV5-5	TRBJ2-7	CASSLGGTGIGDEQYF
TRBD1	TRBV5-6	TRBJ1-1	CASSLGDRLNTEAFF
NA	TRBV19	TRBJ1-1	CASSVGLPNTEAFF
TRBD1	TRBV5-1	TRBJ1-2	CASSFSRGTGKNNYGYTF
TRBD2	TRBV6-5	TRBJ2-5	CASSYVTSGTRKTQYF
NA	TRBV7-8	TRBJ2-1	CASSQAEGSYNEQFF
NA	TRBV3-1/TRBV3-2	TRBJ1-6	CASSSGVGGNSPLHF
NA	TRBV7-3	TRBJ2-3	CASSLTSLGDTQYF
NA	TRBV7-8	TRBJ1-2	CASSFGHNYGYTF
TRBD1	TRBV5-5	TRBJ2-1	CASSFGQGNYEQFF
TRBD2	TRBV24-1	TRBJ2-3	CATSDRRGLAGTTDTQYF
TRBD1	TRBV7-9	TRBJ1-2	CASSISRGANYGYTF
NA	TRBV27	TRBJ1-2	CASSSGLRGYGYTF
TRBD2	TRBV9	TRBJ2-3	CASSVYAGGLTGTDTQYF
NA	TRBV11-2	TRBJ2-7	CASSLVGTYRALRPYF
NA	TRBV5-1	TRBJ1-2	CASKPGSSQGYTF
NA	TRBV5-5	TRBJ2-7	CASSWGTENYEQYF
NA	TRBV9	TRBJ2-7	CASSVESLRSYEQYF
TRBD1	TRBV10-3	TRBJ1-6	CAISEDRAYSPLHF
TRBD2	TRBV6-2/TRBV6-3	TRBJ2-5	CASSWIAGQETQYF
NA	TRBV7-8	TRBJ1-5	CASTSGVEMDQPQHF
NA	TRBV12-5	TRBJ2-3	CASGHRDTDTQYF